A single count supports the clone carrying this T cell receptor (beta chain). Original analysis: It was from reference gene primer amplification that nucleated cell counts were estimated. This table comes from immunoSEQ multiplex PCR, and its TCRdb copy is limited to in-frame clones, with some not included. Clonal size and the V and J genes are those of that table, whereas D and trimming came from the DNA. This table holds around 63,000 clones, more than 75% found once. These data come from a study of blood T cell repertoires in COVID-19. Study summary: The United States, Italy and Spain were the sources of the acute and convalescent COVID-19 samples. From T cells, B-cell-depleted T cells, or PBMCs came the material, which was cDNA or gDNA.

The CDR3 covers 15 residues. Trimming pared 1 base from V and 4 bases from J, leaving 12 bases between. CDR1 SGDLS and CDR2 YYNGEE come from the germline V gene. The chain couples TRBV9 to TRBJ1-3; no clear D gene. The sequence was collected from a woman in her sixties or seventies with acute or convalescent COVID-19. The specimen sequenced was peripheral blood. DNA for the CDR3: TGTGCCAGCAGCGTAACGGGAATTTTCGGAAACACCATATATTTT. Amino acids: CASSVTGIFGNTIYF.